Sequencing of this TCR beta chain was carried out in a study of T-cell reconstitution after alpha-beta-depleted transplantation in children. Study findings and constraints: Several hundred graft clones that had expanded were reportedly the source of alpha-beta T cells about two months after transplant.

In this sample, this clonotype turned up many times. The antigen is undetermined. During its preparation, the TCRbeta library received unique molecular identifiers. TCRdb re-derived calls from the PCR reads in MiXCR, one entry per CDR3 protein. The sample contains around 670,000 distinct CDR3 sequences, under 15% of which appear only once. Germline CDR1 DFQATT, CDR2 SNEGSKA (reference sequence). Trimming left V 3 bases short and J 10 bases short, with 15 bases between. There are 12 residues in the CDR3. This receptor was obtained from a girl aged 2-10 years with congenital amegakaryocytic thrombocytopenia, due to receive a stem cell transplant. The chain combines TRBV20-1 with TRBJ1-1; D is perhaps TRBD1 (5 bases). This sample comprised PBMCs, obtained before TCRalphabeta/CD19-depleted stem cell transplant. CDR3 nucleotide sequence: TGCAGTGCTAGTGGGGGTGGAGAGGGAGCTTTCTTT. Translated: CSASGGGEGAFF.